The table lists the clone carrying this T cell receptor (beta chain) with a few counts. What it binds is unknown. This record belongs to a study of blood T cells in healthy people across ages. V was pared by 4 bases and J by 6 bases, with 13 bases between. The CDR3 sequence is 14 residues long. A sample-barcoded 5' primer and a J-beta primer mix were used in a second PCR of roughly 6 to 11 cycles. TCRdb reanalysed the 5' RACE reads using MiXCR and keeps one entry per CDR3 protein. The data show hundreds of thousands of distinct CDR3 sequences, with about 42% seen just once and about 21% held by the top ten. Findings and limits, study-wide: Roughly linearly, TCR beta diversity per million T cells fell as age increased.

Each donor was a healthy Caucasian individual from Russia, aged about 6 to 90. The sample comprised blood. The chain links TRBV12-3 or TRBV12-4 to TRBJ1-5; D is ambiguous. This TCR was recovered from a man aged 55 to 70 in good health. Written as DNA, the CDR3 is TGTGCCAGCAGTTCCCCGGGAGGAACTCAGCCCCAGCATTTT. Translation gives CASSSPGGTQPQHF.